Here is one TCR beta chain with its context. The data originate from a study of lymphopenia after photon versus proton radiotherapy. The ends lost 3 bases at V and 3 bases at J; junction bases unmatched: 5. The CDR3 sequence is 15 residues long. Germline assignment: CDR1 MDHEN and CDR2 SYDVKM. Assay used: immunoSEQ multiplex PCR; TCRdb lists only in-frame clones, some missing. The sample lists 68,000 or so clones, roughly 90% occurring once. The J gene is TRBJ2-4, the V gene TRBV28; 7 positions match TRBD1. The TCR comes from a woman in her 70s with pancreatic cancer. Sequenced material: peripheral blood, taken from a patient treated with photon-based radiotherapy. CDR3 residues: CASSFPTGSKNIQYF. DNA of the CDR3: TGTGCCAGCAGTTTCCCGACAGGGAGCAAAAACATTCAGTACTTC.